A single T cell receptor beta chain is shown here with its context. Primers used in a second PCR of about 6 to 12 cycles were a sample-barcoded 5' primer and a J-beta primer mix. Each TCR beta cDNA got a 12-nucleotide random molecular identifier. MiXCR, run by TCRdb on the 5' RACE reads, gives a single entry per CDR3 protein. The sample shows roughly 1.6 million distinct CDR3 sequences, roughly 32% of them seen only once. The data are from a study of blood T cells in healthy people across ages. V lost 0 bases and J lost 6, with 15 bases in between. The germline V gene encodes CDR1 MNHNS and CDR2 SASEGT. The CDR3 is made up of 17 amino acids.

The chain uses TRBV6-1 and TRBJ1-6; D is unclear. The clonotype originates from a woman aged 25 to 39 in good health. Material for sequencing was blood. This chain's CDR3 is CASSEAAGSILNSPLHF. CDR3 DNA: TGTGCCAGCAGTGAAGCGGCCGGCAGTATTCTTAATTCACCCCTCCACTTT.